This T cell receptor (beta chain) was identified during a study of cytotoxic CD8 clonotypes in ibrutinib-treated CLL. General study findings and limits: While tracking circulating CD8+ T-cell counts, baseline clonality exceeded that of age-matched healthy donors.

In this sample, this clone turned up once. What it binds is unknown. Depth targeted 1 in 200,000 to 1 in 1 million T cells, averaging about 9.2x coverage per clonotype. The protocol was immunoSEQ multiplex PCR, while the TCRdb copy is restricted to in-frame clones and leaves out a portion. The sample records 150,000 to 250,000 clones, approximately 72% being singletons. PBMCs that had been cryopreserved were the source of about 2 micrograms of genomic DNA for TCR beta libraries. The V and J ends lost 0 bases and 1 base respectively, with 9 bases between them. The CDR3 consists of 14 residues. In germline, CDR1 is GTSNPN, CDR2 SVGIG (reference sequence).

This clonotype originated in a human donor with chronic lymphocytic leukemia. The sample consisted of PBMCs, taken after 24 months of ibrutinib treatment. The rearrangement joins TRBV30 to TRBJ2-5; D call uncertain. The CDR3 sequence is CAWSVSGVQETQYF. The CDR3 bases are TGTGCCTGGAGTGTATCTGGGGTCCAAGAGACCCAGTACTTC.